The clone carrying this T cell receptor beta chain was seen many times. This entry belongs to a study of CD8 T cells in ankylosing spondylitis. This CDR3 contains 16 residues. V was pared by 6 bases and J by 7 bases, with 15 bases of the junction left unmatched. Per the germline V gene, CDR1 is MDHEN and CDR2 is SYDVKM. Each CDR3 protein is one row after TCRdb ran MiXCR on the 5' RACE reads. Of some 200,000 distinct CDR3 sequences listed, around a quarter are singletons. Material: blood, either unsorted or a sorted T cell fraction (not recorded which). V gene TRBV28 combines with J gene TRBJ2-7; 10 nucleotides match TRBD2. The receptor's source is a male donor with ankylosing spondylitis or in good health (not recorded which). This CDR3 reads CASSARVLAGRDEQYF. CDR3 sequence (DNA): TGTGCCAGCAGCGCCCGCGTACTAGCGGGAAGAGATGAGCAGTACTTC.